The 27 T cell receptor beta chains reported below all come from one sample, sequenced in a study of T cell responses to AZD1222 COVID-19 vaccine. Libraries were prepared by immunoSEQ multiplex PCR; TCRdb keeps only in-frame clonotypes and omits some of them. Of 120,000 to 150,000 clones listed, approximately 94% are singletons. Specimen: peripheral blood, collected on day 0 of AZD1222 vaccination. These TCRs come from an adult in good health.

The chain is built from TRBV29-1 and TRBJ2-5; D not certain. Germline assignment: CDR1 SQVTM and CDR2 ANQGSEA. Trimming took off 4 bases at V and 1 base at J, with 13 bases between the two ends. The CDR3 spans 14 residues. The CDR3 DNA follows: TGCAGCGTTGTAGTATTGGCTAGCCAAGAGACCCAGTACTTC. Translation: CSVVVLASQETQYF.

J is TRBJ2-7 and V is TRBV19; D is unresolved. The CDR3 spans 16 residues. The germline gives CDR1 LNHDA, CDR2 SQIVND (reference sequence). The V gene lost 6 bases and the J gene lost 7 bases, with 25 bases spanning the gap. CDR3 sequence (DNA): TGTGCCAGTAGCCCTATCCCCTTGTTCCCAAGCTCGGAGCAGTACTTC. It translates to CASSPIPLFPSSEQYF.

The chain couples TRBV15 to TRBJ1-2; D gene ambiguous. Trimming took 3 bases from V and 3 from J, leaving 5 bases between them. CDR1 is LNHNV and CDR2 is YYDKDF in the germline V gene (reference sequence). CDR3 length equals 12 residues. Here the CDR3 reads CATSRGYYGYTF. The DNA for the CDR3 is TGTGCCACCAGCAGGGGGTACTATGGCTACACCTTC. Using reference TRBV15 and TRBJ1-2 for the parts outside the CDR3, the full variable domain is DAMVIQNPRYQVTQFGKPVTLSCSQTLNHNVMYWYQQKSSQAPKLLFHYYDKDFNNEADTPDNFQSRRPNTSFCFLDIRSPGLGDTAMYLCATSRGYYGYTFGSGTRLTVV.

The CDR3 DNA follows: TGCAGTGCTAGTGATAGCGGGAGGGCCCTCGTCGAGCAGTACTTC. This encodes CSASDSGRALVEQYF. The chain joins TRBV20-1 to TRBJ2-7; 11 bases align to TRBD2. V lost 3 bases and J lost 6; bases outside the gene matches: 10. The CDR3 spans 15 residues. CDR1 and CDR2 from the germline V gene are DFQATT and SNEGSKA (reference sequence).

The rearrangement joins TRBV19 to TRBJ2-3; D is perhaps TRBD2 (6 bases). The CDR3 loop spans 15 amino acids. The V end lost 1 base, the J end lost 8 bases, and 16 bases lay between the germline ends. Germline CDR1 is LNHDA and CDR2 is SQIVND (reference sequence). CDR3 nucleotides: TGTGCCAGTAGTATAGTTGGGGGGAGTGTGGGTACGCAGTATTTT. It specifies CASSIVGGSVGTQYF.

The V and J genes are TRBV6-5 and TRBJ1-3; possible D gene TRBD1, 5 bases. Germline values: CDR1 MNHEY, CDR2 SVGAGI. The CDR3 spans 14 residues. V lost 5 bases to trimming and J lost 0 bases, with 8 bases between them. The CDR3 bases are TGTGCCAGCAGTCCGACAGACTCTGGAAACACCATATATTTT. Encoded protein: CASSPTDSGNTIYF.

The CDR3 loop reads CASSLSGQGDQPQHF. CDR3 bases: TGCGCCAGCAGCCTCTCCGGACAGGGAGATCAGCCCCAGCATTTT. This chain joins TRBV4-1 and TRBJ1-5; TRBD1 matches at 8 bases. Germline V gives CDR1 MGHRA, CDR2 YSYEKL. The J segment lost 5 bases and the V segment lost 4 bases, leaving 7 bases of the junction unmatched. This CDR3 has 15 residues.

This clone appeared once. V is TRBV25-1 and J is TRBJ1-6; possible D gene TRBD1, 5 bases. The V gene lost 4 bases and the J gene lost 9 bases, with 16 bases spanning the gap. In germline, CDR1 is MGHDK, CDR2 SYGVNS. This CDR3 region has 15 residues. This chain's CDR3 is CASSAPRGDTSPLHF. The CDR3, as DNA: TGTGCCAGCAGTGCCCCTCGGGGGGATACTTCACCCCTCCACTTT. Full variable domain (outside the CDR3, taken from reference TRBV25-1 and TRBJ1-6): EADIYQTPRYLVIGTGKKITLECSQTMGHDKMYWYQQDPGMELHLIHYSYGVNSTEKGDLSSESTVSRIRTEHFPLTLESARPSHTSQYLCASSAPRGDTSPLHFGNGTRLTVT.

The chain employs TRBV27 and TRBJ2-3, with 11 nucleotides matching TRBD2. CDR3 length equals 17 residues. Germline assignment: CDR1 MNHEY and CDR2 SMNVEV (reference sequence). V trimming: 6 bases; J trimming: 0 bases; junction bases outside the gene matches: 8. The CDR3 bases are TGTGCCAGCAGCCGACCGGGACTAGCGGCTAGCACAGATACGCAGTATTTT. Amino acids: CASSRPGLAASTDTQYF.

This sequence joins TRBV10-3 and TRBJ2-3; the D gene is possibly TRBD1 (6 bases). CDR3 length: 16 amino acids. Germline CDR1 reads ENHRY; CDR2 reads SYGVKD. V was pared by 3 bases and J by 2 bases, with 15 bases between. The CDR3 spells CAISEMAGGDTDTQYF. The CDR3 nucleotides read TGTGCCATCAGTGAAATGGCTGGGGGCGACACAGATACGCAGTATTTT.

The chain uses TRBV18 and TRBJ2-5; 7 positions agree with TRBD2. V gave up 4 bases and J gave up 4 bases; unmatched junction bases: 6. CDR1 KGHSH and CDR2 LQKENI come from the germline V gene. The CDR3 consists of 14 residues. CDR3 protein: CASSRTRGVETQYF. CDR3 DNA: TGTGCCAGCTCACGGACTCGGGGGGTAGAGACCCAGTACTTC. Supplemented by reference TRBV18 and TRBJ2-5, the full variable domain reads NAGVMQNPRHLVRRRGQEARLRCSPMKGHSHVYWYRQLPEEGLKFMVYLQKENIIDESGMPKERFSAEFPKEGPSILRIQQVVRGDSAAYFCASSRTRGVETQYFGPGTRLLVL.

The chain recombines TRBV19 with TRBJ2-4; the D gene is possibly TRBD2 (5 bases). V was shortened by 3 bases and J by 1 base, with 16 bases between the two germline ends. The V gene's germline CDR1 is LNHDA and CDR2 SQIVND (reference sequence). This CDR3 is 17 amino acids long. The CDR3 loop is CASSMRHVGVAKNIQYF. The CDR3 DNA reads as TGTGCCAGTAGTATGCGCCACGTCGGGGTTGCCAAAAACATTCAGTACTTC.

The V and J genes are TRBV25-1 and TRBJ2-7; 7 nucleotides align to TRBD1. Germline-derived CDR1 and CDR2 are MGHDK and SYGVNS. The CDR3 length is 14 residues. V gave up 3 bases and J gave up 1 base; unmatched junction bases: 3. This chain's CDR3 is CASSEMGQSYEQYF. Here the CDR3 DNA reads TGTGCCAGCAGTGAGATGGGACAGTCCTACGAGCAGTACTTC.

This clone was counted once. This rearrangement joins TRBV5-1 to TRBJ1-4, with TRBD1 as a possible D gene (5 bases). This CDR3 comprises 16 residues. Germline CDR1 and CDR2: SGHRS and YFSETQ. Trimming stripped 4 bases from V and 2 bases from J, with 15 bases between. The CDR3 loop is CASSPYVGGTNEKLFF. CDR3 DNA: TGCGCCAGCAGCCCCTATGTGGGGGGTACTAATGAAAAACTGTTTTTT.

The chain recombines TRBV15 with TRBJ2-3; tentatively, D is TRBD2 (6 bases). V lost 6 bases and J 5 bases, leaving 18 bases between the germline ends. CDR1 is LNHNV and CDR2 is YYDKDF in the germline V gene (reference sequence). There are 15 residues in the CDR3. The DNA for the CDR3 is TGTGCCACCAGTGGGACTGCGGGCCCGGGAGATACGCAGTATTTT. Translated: CATSGTAGPGDTQYF.

The chain joins TRBV20-1 to TRBJ2-7, with unresolved D. This CDR3 has 13 residues. The V and J ends lost 3 bases and 0 bases respectively, with 9 bases between them. From germline, CDR1 is DFQATT and CDR2 SNEGSKA (reference sequence). The CDR3 spells CSASAQVSYEQYF. CDR3 in DNA: TGCAGTGCTAGTGCCCAGGTCTCCTACGAGCAGTACTTC.

Notes on this clone: Other DNA sequences in the sample encode the same CDR3. This sequence joins TRBV7-9 and TRBJ2-1; 9 bases align to TRBD2. Germline values: CDR1 SEHNR, CDR2 FQNEAQ (reference sequence). The J segment lost 5 bases and the V segment lost 2 bases, leaving 7 bases of the junction unmatched. CDR3 length: 16 residues. The CDR3 sequence: CASSLSLAGSNNEQFF. The CDR3 DNA reads TGTGCCAGCAGCTTATCTCTAGCGGGGTCGAACAATGAGCAGTTCTTC.

The V gene is TRBV27, the J gene TRBJ1-2; 9 nucleotides agree with TRBD1. The CDR3 has 16 amino acids. The ends lost 3 bases at V and 2 bases at J; junction bases unmatched: 7. Germline CDR1 reads MNHEY; CDR2 reads SMNVEV (reference sequence). CDR3 in amino acids: CASSFGGQGSNYGYTF. DNA for the CDR3: TGTGCCAGCAGTTTCGGGGGACAGGGTTCCAACTATGGCTACACCTTC.

This clone has only one observation. This sequence joins TRBV6-4 and TRBJ2-3; 8 positions match TRBD2. The trim removed 3 bases at V and 1 base at J, leaving 6 bases unmatched. From germline, CDR1 is MRHNA and CDR2 SNTAGT. The CDR3 extends over 16 amino acids. CDR3 nucleotide sequence: TGTGCCAGCAGTGAGGAGAGCGGGAGCGGCACAGATACGCAGTATTTT. This sequence encodes CASSEESGSGTDTQYF.

The chain links TRBV29-1 to TRBJ1-5, with D perhaps TRBD1 (5 bases). The V gene lost 7 bases and the J gene lost 3 bases, with 13 bases spanning the gap. Germline assignment: CDR1 SQVTM and CDR2 ANQGSEA. The CDR3 extends over 13 amino acids. For the CDR3, the DNA is TGCAGCGCCCTTGGGGGGACCAATCAGCCCCAGCATTTT. It yields the protein CSALGGTNQPQHF.

This chain uses TRBV6-5 with TRBJ2-1; D uncertain. The CDR3 spans 12 residues. Germline V gene lookup returns CDR1 MNHEY and CDR2 SVGAGI. V was shortened by 2 bases and J by 5 bases, with 4 bases between the two germline ends. The DNA for the CDR3 is TGTGCCAGCAGTTACGGCCACAATGAGCAGTTCTTC. Translating gives CASSYGHNEQFF.

This clone was seen once. This chain links TRBV7-2 with TRBJ1-1; D not resolved. In germline, CDR1 is SGHTA, CDR2 FQGNSA. This CDR3 has 14 residues. The V end lost 3 bases, the J end lost 0 bases, and 8 bases lay between the germline ends. CDR3 in amino acids: CASSFDPMNTEAFF. For the CDR3, the DNA is TGTGCCAGCAGCTTTGACCCCATGAACACTGAAGCTTTCTTT.

The chain uses TRBV9 and TRBJ2-7, with D possibly called TRBD1 or TRBD2 (6 bases each). V lost 0 bases to trimming and J lost 4 bases, with 14 bases between them. The CDR3 covers 15 residues. CDR1 is SGDLS, CDR2 YYNGEE, per germline. In nucleotides, the CDR3 is TGTGCCAGCAGCGTAGGAAGGGGGGAAGATTACGAGCAGTACTTC. It encodes CASSVGRGEDYEQYF.

In regard to this clone: Other nucleotide sequences from this sample produce the same CDR3. This chain joins TRBV7-2 and TRBJ1-5; 7 positions agree with TRBD1. The CDR3 extends over 15 amino acids. V shed 1 base and J 2 bases; nucleotides not matched to a gene: 2. Per germline, CDR1 SGHTA and CDR2 FQGNSA. The CDR3 bases are TGTGCCAGCAGCTTAGACAGGGGAGGCAATCAGCCCCAGCATTTT. This gives the protein CASSLDRGGNQPQHF. Filled out from reference TRBV7-2 and TRBJ1-5, the complete variable domain reads GAGVSQSPSNKVTEKGKDVELRCDPISGHTALYWYRQSLGQGLEFLIYFQGNSAPDKSGLPSDRFSAERTGGSVSTLTIQRTQQEDSAVYLCASSLDRGGNQPQHFGDGTRLSIL.

V usage is TRBV5-8 and J usage is TRBJ2-7; the D gene is possibly TRBD1 (6 bases). Trimming left V 0 bases short and J 1 base short, with 14 bases between. CDR3 length: 16 amino acids. The germline V gene has CDR1 SGHTS and CDR2 YDEGEE. For the CDR3, the DNA is TGTGCCAGCAGCTTGGAGCCCGGGACACCTTCCTACGAGCAGTACTTC. Protein sequence: CASSLEPGTPSYEQYF.

V usage is TRBV9 and J usage is TRBJ1-2; weak D call: TRBD1 (6 bases). This CDR3 is 14 amino acids long. Deletions cut 0 bases from V and 4 bases from J, with 10 bases between. Germline CDR1 SGDLS, CDR2 YYNGEE. The chain's CDR3 is CASSVGTGAYGYTF. CDR3 nucleotide sequence: TGTGCCAGCAGCGTAGGCACGGGGGCCTATGGCTACACCTTC.

The chain links TRBV5-1 to TRBJ2-1, with D uncertain. CDR3 length: 14 residues. V shed 4 bases and J shed 4 bases, with 12 bases lying between them. Germline V gives CDR1 SGHRS, CDR2 YFSETQ. Written as DNA, the CDR3 is TGCGCCAGCAGCCCCTCCCTGGCGTACAATGAGCAGTTCTTC. Its protein product is CASSPSLAYNEQFF.